The 7 T cell receptor beta chains presented below share a single source sample, sequenced in a study of blood T cell repertoires in COVID-19. Repertoires were generated with immunoSEQ multiplex PCR, while TCRdb's copy carries only in-frame clones and drops some. This table has fewer than 200,000 clones, roughly 90% appearing once. The sequenced sample was peripheral blood. The source is a woman aged 60-75 years who had recovered from COVID-19.

V is TRBV30 and J is TRBJ2-2; unclear D gene. The CDR3 loop spans 12 amino acids. Germline CDR1 reads GTSNPN; CDR2 reads SVGIG (reference sequence). V was pared by 2 bases and J by 6 bases, with 7 bases between. The CDR3 region is CAWSFTPGELFF. In DNA form, the CDR3 reads TGTGCCTGGAGTTTTACTCCCGGGGAGCTGTTTTTT.

The table lists this clone with a few counts. The chain combines TRBV19 with TRBJ2-3, with a possible D match to TRBD1 (6 bases). Deletions cut 4 bases from V and 7 bases from J, with 12 bases between. Germline values: CDR1 LNHDA, CDR2 SQIVND (reference sequence). The CDR3 length is 13 residues. CDR3 protein: CASSTTGTNTQYF. Written as DNA, the CDR3 is TGTGCCAGTAGTACAACCGGGACAAATACGCAGTATTTT.

The chain couples TRBV9 to TRBJ2-3, with 7 bases lining up with TRBD1. Germline V gives CDR1 SGDLS, CDR2 YYNGEE. V shed 3 bases, J shed 0 bases, and the junction held 10 bases outside the gene matches. This CDR3 has 17 amino acids. The CDR3 coding sequence is TGTGCCAGCAGCGATGGAACCGGGACAGCTAGCACAGATACGCAGTATTTT. The encoded protein is CASSDGTGTASTDTQYF. The variable domain in full, with the rest retrieved from reference TRBV9 and TRBJ2-3, is DSGVTQTPKHLITATGQRVTLRCSPRSGDLSVYWYQQSLDQGLQFLIQYYNGEERAKGNILERFSAQQFPDLHSELNLSSLELGDSALYFCASSDGTGTASTDTQYFGPGTRLTVL.

The chain links TRBV28 to TRBJ2-2, with D perhaps TRBD1 (6 bases). Between the trimmed V and J ends, which lost 3 bases and 5 bases, there was a span of 10 bases. Germline assignment: CDR1 MDHEN and CDR2 SYDVKM. The length of the CDR3 is 14 residues. The CDR3, as DNA: TGTGCCAGCAGTTTGACAGGAGGAACCGGGGAGCTGTTTTTT. Translation: CASSLTGGTGELFF.

This clone was seen at least ten times. This chain links TRBV24-1 with TRBJ2-1, with TRBD2 matching 9 bases. CDR3 length: 14 amino acids. J was trimmed by 5 bases and V by 6 bases; bases with no gene match: 4. Looked up from germline, CDR1 is KGHDR and CDR2 is SFDVKD. CDR3 DNA sequence: TGTGCCACCAGTCCGGGACTAGCCCACAATGAGCAGTTCTTC. Translated: CATSPGLAHNEQFF.

The chain couples TRBV5-1 to TRBJ2-2, with 9 bases lining up with TRBD1. The CDR3 has 16 amino acids. Germline-derived CDR1 and CDR2 are SGHRS and YFSETQ. Unmatched junction bases numbered 3, after V lost 2 bases and J lost 1 base. CDR3: CASSFRGQGNTGELFF. The CDR3 nucleotides are TGCGCCAGCAGCTTCAGGGGACAGGGGAACACCGGGGAGCTGTTTTTT.

The chain recombines TRBV28 with TRBJ1-2; D is unclear. Between the trimmed V and J ends, which lost 6 bases and 3 bases, there was a span of 5 bases. Per the germline V gene, CDR1 is MDHEN and CDR2 is SYDVKM. This CDR3 contains 11 residues. This CDR3 reads CASSPDYGYTF. Written as DNA, the CDR3 is TGTGCCAGCAGCCCGGACTATGGCTACACCTTC.